Presented here are 5 T cell receptor beta chains from one specimen sequenced in a study of regulatory T cells in long-lasting Graves disease. Time point denoted: newly diagnosed GD, antithyroid drugs for less than 3 months. Preparation of the TCR library used RNA extracted from PBMCs. For TCR beta, libraries came from iRepertoire HTBI primers and Arm-PCR of CDR3 regions. From the multiplex PCR reads, TCRdb called clonotypes with MiXCR, one entry per CDR3 protein. The sample lists about 360,000 distinct CDR3 sequences, under 20% seen once, with about 19% in the top ten. This sample was shared with a second study, whose subject was T cells in Graves' hyperthyroidism and ophthalmopathy.

Sequenced material: peripheral blood mononuclear cells (PBMCs), taken at new diagnosis, from a patient treated with antithyroid drugs. The receptors were gathered from a woman aged 18-29 years with Graves disease.

Many counts were recorded for this clonotype. The V and J genes are TRBV2 and TRBJ2-7, with 8 bases aligning to TRBD1. J gave up 10 bases and V 8 bases, and 10 bases lay outside the gene matches. The CDR3 has 12 residues. Germline V gene sequence: CDR1 SNHLY, CDR2 FYNNEI. The CDR3, as DNA: TGTGCCAGCGAAGGACAGGGCGTGGTACAGTACTTC. Its protein is CASEGQGVVQYF.

At least ten counts were recorded for this clonotype. This chain uses TRBV6-1 with TRBJ2-5; 8 nucleotides line up with TRBD2. V was pared by 3 bases and J by 2 bases, with 5 bases of the junction left unmatched. The CDR3 has 15 residues. The germline V gene has CDR1 MNHNS and CDR2 SASEGT. The CDR3 reads CASSDPLAGQETQYF. The CDR3 coding sequence is TGTGCCAGCAGTGACCCATTAGCGGGGCAAGAGACCCAGTACTTC.

This clonotype has ten or more counts. The chain couples TRBV6-1 to TRBJ2-2; 8 nucleotides agree with TRBD1. Germline V CDR1 and CDR2: MNHNS, SASEGT. This CDR3 contains 16 residues. Trimming removed 7 bases from V and 2 bases from J; junction bases left unmatched: 9. In DNA form, the CDR3 reads TGTGCCAGCAATTTCCGGACAGGGCTTAACACCGGGGAGCTGTTTTTT. It yields the protein CASNFRTGLNTGELFF.

About this clonotype itself: It may be a read error: a sequence one base away is much more abundant. The CDR3 ends on some other residue instead of the conserved phenylalanine or tryptophan, so this is likely a read error. This chain links TRBV6-5 with TRBJ1-5, with D possibly being TRBD1 (5 bases). Trimming shortened V by 4 bases and J by 6 bases, and 16 bases separated the two germline ends. The CDR3 covers 15 residues. Germline V gives CDR1 MNHEY, CDR2 SVGAGI. CDR3 sequence (DNA): TGTGCCAGCAGTTTATCCAGGGCCGGGGGTCAGCCCCAGCATTCT. Protein: CASSLSRAGGQPQHS.

Worth noting for this clonotype: A read error may be the cause here, since a much bigger clone is one base away. The chain carries TRBV20-1 and TRBJ2-7; 7 bases are shared with TRBD2. The CDR3 is 15 residues long. Germline V CDR1 and CDR2: DFQATT, SNEGSKA (reference sequence). CDR3 protein: CSARDSFRASREQHF. The CDR3 DNA follows: TGCAGTGCTAGAGATTCTTTTCGGGCATCGCGGGAGCAGCACTTC.